In this sample, the clone carrying this T cell receptor (beta chain) turned up a few times. As yet, its antigen is unknown. The entry originates in a study of cytomegalovirus exposure and HLA in healthy donors. PCR amplification relied on 60 Vbeta primers (plus 13 Jbeta primers). Profiling relied on immunoSEQ multiplex PCR, and the TCRdb table lists in-frame clones only, not all of them. Of some 200,000 clones in the sample, approximately 80% are singletons; the top ten hold 0.5% to 0.7%. Study-level results: Differences between HLA loci emerged in a later analysis of TCR association rates, with DRB1 most and HLA-C fewest. A later analysis found most CMV-associated TCR beta chains apparently HLA-restricted. In a later analysis, HLA-associated TCR beta chains were more clonally expanded than equally common others.

The receptor comes from a woman in her forties in good health and CMV-seronegative. The sequencing sample was made of PBMCs.

The CDR3 reads CAWSGTGNQPQHF. CDR3 nucleotides: TGTGCCTGGAGTGGGACAGGGAATCAGCCCCAGCATTTT. The chain combines TRBV30 with TRBJ1-5; 8 bases align to TRBD1. V gave up 1 base and J gave up 4 bases; unmatched junction bases: 0. In germline, CDR1 is GTSNPN, CDR2 SVGIG (reference sequence). CDR3 length: 13 amino acids.